The rows below give T cell receptor beta chains drawn from one sample of a study of Ad26.COV2.S vaccination and SARS-CoV-2 variants. Repertoires were generated with immunoSEQ multiplex PCR, while TCRdb's copy carries only in-frame clones and drops some. The sample has 350,000 to 550,000 clones; roughly 89% are singletons. The sequences come from peripheral blood, collected in a trial of Ad26.COV2.S vaccine versus placebo. The receptors stem from a person aged 18 to 59 who received the Ad26.COV2.S COVID-19 vaccine or a placebo. Both conserved end residues are part of each CDR3. Fields, in order: D gene, clone size, J gene, V gene, CDR3 DNA, CDR3 protein. The D gene is left open where the match is weak. Only part of the rows carry a size: once, few, many, or a class if the clone is expanded.

D gene: .
clone size: .
J gene: TRBJ1-4
V gene: TRBV6-2/TRBV6-3
CDR3 DNA: TGTGCCAGCAGTTCGATCACCGGGAATGAAAAACTGTTTTTT
CDR3 protein: CASSSITGNEKLFF

D gene: TRBD1
clone size: .
J gene: TRBJ1-1
V gene: TRBV4-2
CDR3 DNA: TGTGCCAGCAGCCAGGAAGGGACAGGGGCAACTGAAGCTTTCTTT
CDR3 protein: CASSQEGTGATEAFF

D gene: .
clone size: .
J gene: TRBJ1-2
V gene: TRBV6-5
CDR3 DNA: TGTGCCAGCAGCCCAGACAGGACGGGGTATGGCTACACCTTC
CDR3 protein: CASSPDRTGYGYTF

D gene: .
clone size: .
J gene: TRBJ1-3
V gene: TRBV28
CDR3 DNA: TGTGCCAGCAGTTCAAACACAGATACCCGGAGGGATTTT
CDR3 protein: CASSSNTDTRRDF

D gene: TRBD1
clone size: .
J gene: TRBJ1-1
V gene: TRBV27
CDR3 DNA: TGTGCCAGCACCCTTGGACAGGGAACTGAAGCTTTCTTT
CDR3 protein: CASTLGQGTEAFF

D gene: .
clone size: .
J gene: TRBJ2-1
V gene: TRBV9
CDR3 DNA: TGTGCCAGCAGCTCCTCCCGAGGGCGATTCTACAATGAGCAGTTCTTC
CDR3 protein: CASSSSRGRFYNEQFF

D gene: .
clone size: .
J gene: TRBJ2-5
V gene: TRBV7-2
CDR3 DNA: TGTGCCAGCAGCTTGGATCAAAAAGAGACCCAGTACTTC
CDR3 protein: CASSLDQKETQYF

D gene: .
clone size: .
J gene: TRBJ2-7
V gene: TRBV6-2/TRBV6-3
CDR3 DNA: TGTGCCAGCAGGTACCGGGACAACTCCTACGAGCAGTACTTC
CDR3 protein: CASRYRDNSYEQYF

D gene: TRBD1
clone size: .
J gene: TRBJ2-7
V gene: TRBV6-1
CDR3 DNA: TGTGCCAGCAGTGAAGGGACAGGGCTCGAGCAGTACTTC
CDR3 protein: CASSEGTGLEQYF

D gene: .
clone size: .
J gene: TRBJ1-6
V gene: TRBV7-9
CDR3 DNA: TGTGCCAGCAGCCCCTCCAGTTATTCACCCCTCCACTTT
CDR3 protein: CASSPSSYSPLHF

D gene: TRBD1
clone size: .
J gene: TRBJ2-1
V gene: TRBV11-3
CDR3 DNA: TGTGCCAGCAGCCAATGGGACAGGGCCGATGAGCAGTTCTTC
CDR3 protein: CASSQWDRADEQFF

D gene: .
clone size: .
J gene: TRBJ2-3
V gene: TRBV19
CDR3 DNA: TGTGCCAGTCGTGATGGGGCCCTCACAGATACGCAGTATTTT
CDR3 protein: CASRDGALTDTQYF

D gene: .
clone size: .
J gene: TRBJ1-5
V gene: TRBV6-5
CDR3 DNA: TGTGCCAGCAGTAAACAGGGATTGGGTCAGCCCCAGCATTTT
CDR3 protein: CASSKQGLGQPQHF

D gene: .
clone size: .
J gene: TRBJ1-1
V gene: TRBV13
CDR3 DNA: TGTGCCAGCCAGAAGAACACTGAAGCTTTCTTT
CDR3 protein: CASQKNTEAFF

D gene: .
clone size: .
J gene: TRBJ1-4
V gene: TRBV4-3
CDR3 DNA: TGCGCCAGCAGCCAAGATGGCCCCGCGGGGGAGGGGGATGAAAAACTGTTTTTT
CDR3 protein: CASSQDGPAGEGDEKLFF

D gene: .
clone size: .
J gene: TRBJ2-6
V gene: TRBV11-2
CDR3 DNA: TGTGCCAGCAGCTCCTTTTTGGCGACGGCCAGCTCTGGGGCCAACGTCCTGACTTTC
CDR3 protein: CASSSFLATASSGANVLTF

D gene: .
clone size: .
J gene: TRBJ1-6
V gene: TRBV4-2
CDR3 DNA: TGTGCCAGCAGCCACCACAATCGGGGGAAAGCCGAATCACCCCTCCACTTT
CDR3 protein: CASSHHNRGKAESPLHF

D gene: .
clone size: .
J gene: TRBJ2-1
V gene: TRBV7-9
CDR3 DNA: TGTGCCAGCAGCGAACCCCAACGGGGAACCTCCTACAATGAGCAGTTCTTC
CDR3 protein: CASSEPQRGTSYNEQFF

D gene: .
clone size: .
J gene: TRBJ1-1
V gene: TRBV18
CDR3 DNA: TGTGCCAGCTCACCCCTCCCACCGACAGGGAACACTGAAGCTTTCTTT
CDR3 protein: CASSPLPPTGNTEAFF

D gene: .
clone size: .
J gene: TRBJ1-6
V gene: TRBV5-1
CDR3 DNA: TGCGCCAGCAACGGCGGAAATTCTGATTCACCCCTCCACTTT
CDR3 protein: CASNGGNSDSPLHF

D gene: .
clone size: .
J gene: TRBJ1-4
V gene: TRBV7-8
CDR3 DNA: TGTGCCAGCAGCTTACCCTTGGGGGGGACTAATGAAAAACTGTTTTTT
CDR3 protein: CASSLPLGGTNEKLFF

D gene: .
clone size: .
J gene: TRBJ1-3
V gene: TRBV28
CDR3 DNA: TGTGCCAGCAGAGTGGGTCAACCCTCTGGAAACACCATATATTTT
CDR3 protein: CASRVGQPSGNTIYF

D gene: .
clone size: .
J gene: TRBJ1-2
V gene: TRBV7-9
CDR3 DNA: TGTGCCAGCAGCCCCCAGCTTACTAACTATGGCTACACCTTC
CDR3 protein: CASSPQLTNYGYTF

D gene: TRBD1
clone size: .
J gene: TRBJ1-4
V gene: TRBV6-2/TRBV6-3
CDR3 DNA: TGTGCCAGCAGCGCAACCGGGACAGCTAATGAAAAACTGTTTTTT
CDR3 protein: CASSATGTANEKLFF

D gene: .
clone size: .
J gene: TRBJ1-2
V gene: TRBV10-3
CDR3 DNA: TGTGCCATCAGTGACTCCTCTTCGGGTCGGGGAAACAATGGCTACACCTTC
CDR3 protein: CAISDSSSGRGNNGYTF

D gene: TRBD2
clone size: once
J gene: TRBJ2-1
V gene: TRBV5-4
CDR3 DNA: TGTGCCAGCAGCTTCCTAGCGGGAGACGACAATGAGCAGTTCTTC
CDR3 protein: CASSFLAGDDNEQFF

D gene: TRBD1
clone size: .
J gene: TRBJ1-1
V gene: TRBV4-3
CDR3 DNA: TGCGCCAGCAGCCAGAACCGGGACAGGGTCATGAACACTGAAGCTTTCTTT
CDR3 protein: CASSQNRDRVMNTEAFF

D gene: .
clone size: .
J gene: TRBJ1-1
V gene: TRBV5-5
CDR3 DNA: TGTGCCAGCAGCGAACCGGGCGTCGCTGAAGCTTTCTTT
CDR3 protein: CASSEPGVAEAFF

D gene: TRBD1
clone size: .
J gene: TRBJ1-4
V gene: TRBV5-6
CDR3 DNA: TGTGCCAGCAGCTCTCAGGGGGCTGAGGAAAAACTGTTTTTT
CDR3 protein: CASSSQGAEEKLFF

D gene: .
clone size: .
J gene: TRBJ2-3
V gene: TRBV21-1
CDR3 DNA: TGTGCCAGCAGCGGAGGGCGGGGGAAAAGCACAGATACGCAGTATTTT
CDR3 protein: CASSGGRGKSTDTQYF

D gene: .
clone size: .
J gene: TRBJ1-2
V gene: TRBV28
CDR3 DNA: TGTGCCAGCAGTTTATCCTACGCTAACTATGGCTACACCTTC
CDR3 protein: CASSLSYANYGYTF

D gene: TRBD2
clone size: .
J gene: TRBJ2-6
V gene: TRBV5-1
CDR3 DNA: TGCGCCAGCAGCCCGCGGGGGGTCGGGGCCAACGTCCTGACTTTC
CDR3 protein: CASSPRGVGANVLTF

D gene: TRBD2
clone size: .
J gene: TRBJ2-1
V gene: TRBV7-3
CDR3 DNA: TGTGCCAGCAGTCGAGCGGGAGACGGCTACAATGAGCAGTTCTTC
CDR3 protein: CASSRAGDGYNEQFF

D gene: .
clone size: .
J gene: TRBJ2-2
V gene: TRBV5-1
CDR3 DNA: TGCGCCAGCAAGGAAAACACCGGGGAGCTGTTTTTT
CDR3 protein: CASKENTGELFF

D gene: TRBD1
clone size: .
J gene: TRBJ2-3
V gene: TRBV28
CDR3 DNA: TGTGCCAGCAGTGTACAGGGGGCGAAAGATACGCAGTATTTT
CDR3 protein: CASSVQGAKDTQYF

D gene: TRBD2
clone size: .
J gene: TRBJ2-2
V gene: TRBV24-1
CDR3 DNA: TGTGCCACCAGTGACCCGAGCGGGAGGGCCGGGAACACCGGGGAGCTGTTTTTT
CDR3 protein: CATSDPSGRAGNTGELFF

D gene: .
clone size: .
J gene: TRBJ1-2
V gene: TRBV13
CDR3 DNA: TGTGCCAGCAGCTTAGTAGGAGGGGATTCCTATGGCTACACCTTC
CDR3 protein: CASSLVGGDSYGYTF

D gene: .
clone size: .
J gene: TRBJ1-5
V gene: TRBV2
CDR3 DNA: TGTGCCAGCAGTCCGATGAATAGCAATCAGCCCCAGCATTTT
CDR3 protein: CASSPMNSNQPQHF

D gene: .
clone size: .
J gene: TRBJ2-1
V gene: TRBV9
CDR3 DNA: TGTGCCAGCAGCCCCTTAGCCTCCTACAATGAGCAGTTCTTC
CDR3 protein: CASSPLASYNEQFF

D gene: TRBD1
clone size: .
J gene: TRBJ2-1
V gene: TRBV2
CDR3 DNA: TGTGCCAGCAGTGTACAGGGGGCACCCTACAATGAGCAGTTCTTC
CDR3 protein: CASSVQGAPYNEQFF

D gene: .
clone size: .
J gene: TRBJ2-1
V gene: TRBV9
CDR3 DNA: TGTGCCAGCAGCGTAGTAATCGCGGGTGGCCTGGGAGAGCAGTTCTTC
CDR3 protein: CASSVVIAGGLGEQFF

D gene: .
clone size: .
J gene: TRBJ1-5
V gene: TRBV12-3/TRBV12-4
CDR3 DNA: TGTGCCAGCAGTTTTTGGCTTCAGCCCCAGCATTTT
CDR3 protein: CASSFWLQPQHF

D gene: .
clone size: .
J gene: TRBJ2-1
V gene: TRBV6-5
CDR3 DNA: TGTGCCAGCAGTTACAACCAATACAATGAGCAGTTCTTC
CDR3 protein: CASSYNQYNEQFF

D gene: .
clone size: .
J gene: TRBJ2-2
V gene: TRBV12-5
CDR3 DNA: TGTGCTAGTGGCCCCAGGGGAAGTAACACCGGGGAGCTGTTTTTT
CDR3 protein: CASGPRGSNTGELFF

D gene: .
clone size: few
J gene: TRBJ1-5
V gene: TRBV27
CDR3 DNA: TGTGCCAGCAGTTTAGCCGGGAGGGGCAATCAGCCCCAGCATTTT
CDR3 protein: CASSLAGRGNQPQHF

D gene: .
clone size: .
J gene: TRBJ1-1
V gene: TRBV5-5
CDR3 DNA: TGTGCCAGCAGCTTTCAGGGAGACACTGAAGCTTTCTTT
CDR3 protein: CASSFQGDTEAFF

D gene: .
clone size: .
J gene: TRBJ2-4
V gene: TRBV28
CDR3 DNA: TGTGCCAGCAGTTCCCTTGATGAGGGGAGGAACATTCAGTACTTC
CDR3 protein: CASSSLDEGRNIQYF

D gene: .
clone size: .
J gene: TRBJ2-2
V gene: TRBV4-1
CDR3 DNA: TGCGCCAGCAGCCAACAAGGGACCGGGGAGCTGTTTTTT
CDR3 protein: CASSQQGTGELFF